This T cell receptor (beta chain) was retrieved from a study of technical replicates of blood from several donors. Sequencing used immunoSEQ multiplex PCR; TCRdb keeps in-frame clones, though not all of them. The sample lists about 54,000 clones; 85% to 95% were seen once. Trimming removed 5 bases from V and 0 bases from J, with 14 bases in between. Germline CDR1 and CDR2: SGHDN and FVKESK. The CDR3 runs to 15 residues. The chain is built from TRBV14 and TRBJ2-7; a possible D gene is TRBD2 (6 bases). The receptor comes from a human donor in good health. The material sequenced was T cells isolated from PBMCs. DNA for the CDR3: TGTGCCAGCAGCGTCTTCGGGAGTGCCTCCTACGAGCAGTACTTC. This gives the protein CASSVFGSASYEQYF.